What follows are 8 T cell receptor beta chains derived from one specimen sequenced in a study of Graves' ophthalmopathy and Graves' hyperthyroidism. RNA transcripts yielded amplified TCR beta CDR3 regions. Scientists carried out first-round RT-PCR using HTBI primers and then a second-round multiplex PCR. TCRdb used MiXCR to reprocess the multiplex PCR reads, holding one entry per CDR3 protein. The sample carries 350,000 to 400,000 distinct CDR3 sequences, approximately 15% recorded once. Sequenced sample: peripheral blood. The receptor source for this set is a woman aged 18-29 years with stable Graves' hyperthyroidism.

This clonotype was detected ten times or more. This sequence joins TRBV5-1 and TRBJ2-7, with 9 bases fitting TRBD1. Germline-derived CDR1 and CDR2 are SGHRS and YFSETQ. With V trimmed by 0 bases and J by 1 base, 5 bases remained unmatched. The CDR3 consists of 16 residues. The CDR3 loop reads CASSLDPGTGSYEQYF. CDR3 nucleotide sequence: TGCGCCAGCAGCTTGGATCCCGGGACAGGGTCCTACGAGCAGTACTTC.

There are many counts of this clonotype. The chain links TRBV9 to TRBJ1-2; D possibly corresponds to TRBD1 (5 bases). V was clipped by 4 bases and J by 3 bases, with 10 bases between them. CDR1 and CDR2 from the germline V gene are SGDLS and YYNGEE. This CDR3 is built from 13 residues. The CDR3 loop reads CASSPGFHYGYTF. The CDR3 DNA follows: TGTGCCAGCAGCCCAGGGTTCCACTATGGCTACACCTTC.

Of note for this clonotype: At one end, the junction sequence differs from germline, possibly due to a read error. The chain couples TRBV7-3 to TRBJ2-4; 9 bases line up with TRBD1. The CDR3 totals 16 residues. Germline assignment: CDR1 SGHTA and CDR2 FQGTGA. The CDR3 region is CASSQGTGLAKNIKYF. The DNA for the CDR3 is TGTGCCAGCAGCCAGGGGACAGGGTTAGCCAAAAACATTAAGTACTTC.

The chain employs TRBV7-2 and TRBJ2-7; 8 positions match TRBD1. After removal of 1 base from V and 0 bases from J, the junction contained 2 bases not matched to a gene. Germline CDR1 reads SGHTA; CDR2 reads FQGNSA. The CDR3 is 15 residues long. The CDR3 region is CASSLGDRISYEQYF. The CDR3 DNA reads as TGTGCCAGCAGCTTAGGGGACAGGATCTCCTACGAGCAGTACTTC. Based on the CDR3 plus reference TRBV7-2 and TRBJ2-7, the full variable domain is GAGVSQSPSNKVTEKGKDVELRCDPISGHTALYWYRQSLGQGLEFLIYFQGNSAPDKSGLPSDRFSAERTGGSVSTLTIQRTQQEDSAVYLCASSLGDRISYEQYFGPGTRLTVT.

This clonotype was found many times. A single base separates this from a much larger clone, so it may be a read error. Because it lacks the conserved phenylalanine or tryptophan at the end, this CDR3 is likely a read error. CDR3 protein: CASSLGPSGNTEAFS. DNA for the CDR3: TGTGCCAGCAGCTTAGGGCCCTCTGGGAACACTGAAGCTTTCTCT. The chain employs TRBV7-6 and TRBJ1-1; no firm D call. This CDR3 has 15 residues. The V end lost 1 base, the J end lost 1 base, and 10 bases lay between the germline ends. Germline assignment: CDR1 SGHVS and CDR2 FNYEAQ.

The sample holds many counts of this clonotype. One end of the junction fails to match germline, which may point to a read error. For the CDR3, the DNA is TGTGCCAGCAGTGGGATCGCAGGGGGCGCGGTCCGCACCGGGGAGCTGCTTTTT. This sequence encodes CASSGIAGGAVRTGELLF. The rearrangement uses TRBV25-1 and TRBJ2-2; the match to TRBD1 covers 8 bases. Germline values: CDR1 MGHDK, CDR2 SYGVNS. The CDR3 length is 18 residues.

This clonotype was recorded many times. One end of the junction varies from germline; a read error may be responsible. This chain connects TRBV20-1 to TRBJ2-7; a possible D gene is TRBD1 (5 bases). From germline, CDR1 is DFQATT and CDR2 SNEGSKA (reference sequence). CDR3 size: 13 residues. The CDR3 coding sequence is TGCGGTGCTAGAGGCGACAGTATACGCGAGCAGTACTTC. Translating gives CGARGDSIREQYF.

The rearrangement uses TRBV7-9 and TRBJ2-7, with D tentatively TRBD1 or TRBD2 (5 bases each). Germline V gene sequence: CDR1 SEHNR, CDR2 FQNEAQ (reference sequence). The CDR3 runs to 14 residues. The V end lost 6 bases, the J end lost 2 bases, and 14 bases lay between the germline ends. The CDR3 reads CASRRGDSTYEQYF. The CDR3 DNA is TGTGCCAGCAGGAGGGGTGACAGTACCTACGAGCAGTACTTC.